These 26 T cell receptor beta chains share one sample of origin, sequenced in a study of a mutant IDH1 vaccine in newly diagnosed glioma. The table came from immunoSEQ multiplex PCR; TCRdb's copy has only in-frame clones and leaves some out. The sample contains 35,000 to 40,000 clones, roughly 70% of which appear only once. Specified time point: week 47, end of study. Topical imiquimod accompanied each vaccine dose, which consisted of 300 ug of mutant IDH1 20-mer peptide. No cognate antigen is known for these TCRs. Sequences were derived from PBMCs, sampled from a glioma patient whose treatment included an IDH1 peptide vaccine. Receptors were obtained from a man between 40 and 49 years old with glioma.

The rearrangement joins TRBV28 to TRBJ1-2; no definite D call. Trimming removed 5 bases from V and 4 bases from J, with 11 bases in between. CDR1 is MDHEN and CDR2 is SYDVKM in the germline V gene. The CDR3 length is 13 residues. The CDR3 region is CASSPRAIYGYTF. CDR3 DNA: TGTGCCAGCAGTCCCCGCGCGATCTATGGCTACACCTTC.

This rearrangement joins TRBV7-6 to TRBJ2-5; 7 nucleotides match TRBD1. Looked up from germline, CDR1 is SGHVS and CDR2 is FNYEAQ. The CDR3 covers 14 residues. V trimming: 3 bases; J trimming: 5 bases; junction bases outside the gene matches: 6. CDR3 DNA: TGTGCCAGCAGCTTCTCGACAGGGTCCGAGACCCAGTACTTC. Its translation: CASSFSTGSETQYF.

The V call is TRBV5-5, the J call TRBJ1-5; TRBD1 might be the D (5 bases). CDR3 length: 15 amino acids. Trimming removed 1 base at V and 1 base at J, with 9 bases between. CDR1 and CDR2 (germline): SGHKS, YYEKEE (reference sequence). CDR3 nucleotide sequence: TGTGCCAGCAGCTTGCGAGGGGACAGCAATCAGCCCCAGCATTTT. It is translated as CASSLRGDSNQPQHF.

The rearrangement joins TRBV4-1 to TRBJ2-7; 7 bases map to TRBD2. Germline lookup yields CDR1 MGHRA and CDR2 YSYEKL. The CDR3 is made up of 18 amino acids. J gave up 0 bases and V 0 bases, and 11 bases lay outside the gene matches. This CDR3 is CASSQDLVAGDSSYEQYF. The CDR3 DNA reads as TGCGCCAGCAGCCAAGATCTAGTAGCGGGCGATAGCTCCTACGAGCAGTACTTC.

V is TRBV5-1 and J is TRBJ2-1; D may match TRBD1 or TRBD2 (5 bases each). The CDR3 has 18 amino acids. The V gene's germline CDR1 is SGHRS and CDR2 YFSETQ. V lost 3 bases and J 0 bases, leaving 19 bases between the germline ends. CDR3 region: CASSSLWGAGSSYNEQFF. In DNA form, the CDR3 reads TGCGCCAGCAGCTCCCTATGGGGAGCAGGGAGCTCCTACAATGAGCAGTTCTTC.

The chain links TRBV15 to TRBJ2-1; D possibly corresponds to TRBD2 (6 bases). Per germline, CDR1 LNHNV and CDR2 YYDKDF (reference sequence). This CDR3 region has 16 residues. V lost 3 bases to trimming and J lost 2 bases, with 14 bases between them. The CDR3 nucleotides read TGTGCCACCAGCAGTGGAACCGGGGGAGCCTACAATGAGCAGTTCTTC. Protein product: CATSSGTGGAYNEQFF.

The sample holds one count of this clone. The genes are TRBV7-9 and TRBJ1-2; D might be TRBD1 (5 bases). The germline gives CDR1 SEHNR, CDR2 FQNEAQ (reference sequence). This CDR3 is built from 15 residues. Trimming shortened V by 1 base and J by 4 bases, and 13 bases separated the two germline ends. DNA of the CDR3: TGTGCCAGCAGCTTAGGAGGCAGGGATAGCTATGGCTACACCTTC. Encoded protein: CASSLGGRDSYGYTF.

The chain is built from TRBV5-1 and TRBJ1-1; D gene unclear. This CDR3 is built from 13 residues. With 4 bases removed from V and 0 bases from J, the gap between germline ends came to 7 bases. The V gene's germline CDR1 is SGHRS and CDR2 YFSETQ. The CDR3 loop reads CASSVGMNTEAFF. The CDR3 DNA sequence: TGCGCCAGCAGCGTAGGGATGAACACTGAAGCTTTCTTT.

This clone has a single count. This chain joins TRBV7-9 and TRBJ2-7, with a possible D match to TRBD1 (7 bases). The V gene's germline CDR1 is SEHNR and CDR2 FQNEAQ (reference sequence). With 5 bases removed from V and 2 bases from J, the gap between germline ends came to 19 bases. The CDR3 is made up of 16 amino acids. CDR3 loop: CASSPGGDRGTYEQYF. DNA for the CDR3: TGTGCCAGCAGCCCAGGCGGGGACAGAGGGACCTACGAGCAGTACTTC.

CDR3 sequence reads: CASRRRTGGSNQPQHF. CDR3 coding DNA: TGTGCCAGCAGGCGCAGGACAGGGGGTAGCAATCAGCCCCAGCATTTT. This chain links TRBV28 with TRBJ1-5, with 10 bases that match TRBD1. Per germline, CDR1 MDHEN and CDR2 SYDVKM. The V and J ends lost 6 bases and 0 bases, in that order; junction bases with no gene match: 5. CDR3 length: 16 amino acids.

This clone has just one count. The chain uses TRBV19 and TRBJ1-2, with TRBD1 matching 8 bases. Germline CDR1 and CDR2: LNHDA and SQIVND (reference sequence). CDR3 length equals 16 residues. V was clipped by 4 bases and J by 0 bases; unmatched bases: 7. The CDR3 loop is CASSTGTGRANYGYTF. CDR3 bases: TGTGCCAGTAGTACCGGGACAGGTCGGGCTAACTATGGCTACACCTTC.

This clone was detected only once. In DNA, the CDR3 is TGTGCCACCCTGACTAGCGGATCGACCCAGTACTTC. It encodes CATLTSGSTQYF. The chain carries TRBV6-6 and TRBJ2-5, with 9 bases aligning to TRBD2. Germline-derived CDR1 and CDR2 are MNHNY and SVGAGI (reference sequence). The CDR3 is 12 residues long. Unmatched junction bases numbered 7, after V lost 10 bases and J lost 7 bases.

CDR3 region: CASSLGTSGSSYNEQFF. CDR3 nucleotide sequence: TGTGCCAGCAGCTTAGGGACTAGCGGCAGCTCCTACAATGAGCAGTTCTTC. J is TRBJ2-1 and V is TRBV11-2; 10 bases match TRBD2. Per the germline V gene, CDR1 is SGHAT and CDR2 is FQNNGV. V shed 1 base and J 0 bases; nucleotides not matched to a gene: 3. The CDR3 spans 17 residues. The variable domain in full, with the rest retrieved from reference TRBV11-2 and TRBJ2-1, is EAGVAQSPRYKIIEKRQSVAFWCNPISGHATLYWYQQILGQGPKLLIQFQNNGVVDDSQLPKDRFSAERLKGVDSTLKIQPAKLEDSAVYLCASSLGTSGSSYNEQFFGPGTRLTVL.

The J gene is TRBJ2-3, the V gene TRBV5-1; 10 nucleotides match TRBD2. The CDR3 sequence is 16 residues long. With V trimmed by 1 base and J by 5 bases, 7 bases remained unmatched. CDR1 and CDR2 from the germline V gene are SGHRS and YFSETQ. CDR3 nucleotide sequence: TGCGCCAGCAGCTTGTACCTAGCGGGAGAGTTAGATACGCAGTATTTT. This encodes CASSLYLAGELDTQYF. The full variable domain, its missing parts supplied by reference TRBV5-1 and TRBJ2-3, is KAGVTQTPRYLIKTRGQQVTLSCSPISGHRSVSWYQQTPGQGLQFLFEYFSETQRNKGNFPGRFSGRQFSNSRSEMNVSTLELGDSALYLCASSLYLAGELDTQYFGPGTRLTVL.

The CDR3 DNA sequence: TGTGCCAGCAGTCCCGGGACAACAAATTCACCCCTCCACTTT. Its protein is CASSPGTTNSPLHF. The chain combines TRBV2 with TRBJ1-6; D might be TRBD1 (6 bases). V was cut by 5 bases and J by 7 bases, with 12 bases left in between. Looked up from germline, CDR1 is SNHLY and CDR2 is FYNNEI. The CDR3 length is 14 residues.

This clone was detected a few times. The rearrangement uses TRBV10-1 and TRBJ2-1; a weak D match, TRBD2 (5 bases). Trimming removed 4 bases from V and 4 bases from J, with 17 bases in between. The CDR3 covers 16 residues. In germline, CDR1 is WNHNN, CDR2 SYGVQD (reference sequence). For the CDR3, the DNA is TGCGCCAGCAGTGGGACTCTCGAGGATTTTTACAATGAGCAGTTCTTC. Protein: CASSGTLEDFYNEQFF.

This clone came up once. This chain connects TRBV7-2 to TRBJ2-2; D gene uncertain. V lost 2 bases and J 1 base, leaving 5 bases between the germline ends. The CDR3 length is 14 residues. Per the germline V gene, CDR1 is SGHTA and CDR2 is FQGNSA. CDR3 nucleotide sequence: TGTGCCAGCAGCTTAAATAGGAACACCGGGGAGCTGTTTTTT. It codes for CASSLNRNTGELFF.

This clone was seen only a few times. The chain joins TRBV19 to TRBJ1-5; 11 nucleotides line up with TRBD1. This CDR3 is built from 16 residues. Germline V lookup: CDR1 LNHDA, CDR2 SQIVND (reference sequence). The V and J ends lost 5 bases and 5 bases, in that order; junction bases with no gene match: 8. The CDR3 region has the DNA TGTGCCAGTAGTTCCTCTCGGACAGGGGGCGATCAGCCCCAGCATTTT. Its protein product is CASSSSRTGGDQPQHF.

The CDR3 DNA reads as TGTGCCAGTAAGGACGCTCCGGGTTACTCTGGAAACACCATATATTTT. Translated, it gives CASKDAPGYSGNTIYF. V usage is TRBV19 and J usage is TRBJ1-3; D is ambiguous. The germline V gene encodes CDR1 LNHDA and CDR2 SQIVND (reference sequence). The CDR3 extends over 16 amino acids. Trimming removed 7 bases from V and 0 bases from J, with 16 bases in between.

CDR3 sequence: CASSELIADAYNEQFF. CDR3 bases: TGTGCCAGTAGTGAGCTGATAGCGGATGCCTACAATGAGCAGTTCTTC. The genes are TRBV19 and TRBJ2-1, with D possibly TRBD2 on 6 matching bases. The germline gives CDR1 LNHDA, CDR2 SQIVND (reference sequence). This CDR3 spans 16 amino acids. Trimming pared 5 bases from V and 2 bases from J, leaving 16 bases between.

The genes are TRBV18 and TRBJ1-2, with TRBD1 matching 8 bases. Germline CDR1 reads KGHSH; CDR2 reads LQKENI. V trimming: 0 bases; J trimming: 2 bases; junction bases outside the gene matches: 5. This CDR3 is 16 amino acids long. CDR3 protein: CASSPPRQGTNYGYTF. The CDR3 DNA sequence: TGTGCCAGCTCACCACCCCGACAGGGGACGAACTATGGCTACACCTTC.

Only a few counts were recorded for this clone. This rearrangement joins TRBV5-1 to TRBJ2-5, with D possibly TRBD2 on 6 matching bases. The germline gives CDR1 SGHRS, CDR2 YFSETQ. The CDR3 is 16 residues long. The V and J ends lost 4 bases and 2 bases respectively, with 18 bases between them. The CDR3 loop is CASSRTGVGAQETQYF. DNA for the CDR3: TGCGCCAGCAGCCGGACGGGGGTAGGGGCGCAAGAGACCCAGTACTTC.

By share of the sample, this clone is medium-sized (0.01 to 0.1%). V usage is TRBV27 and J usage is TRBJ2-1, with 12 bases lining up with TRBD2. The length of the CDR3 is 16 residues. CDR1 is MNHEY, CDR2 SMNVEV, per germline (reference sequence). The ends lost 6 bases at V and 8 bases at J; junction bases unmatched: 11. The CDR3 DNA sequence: TGTGCCAGCAGATCTAGCGGGAGGGGTTGGGAGGATGAGCAGTTCTTC. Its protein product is CASRSSGRGWEDEQFF.

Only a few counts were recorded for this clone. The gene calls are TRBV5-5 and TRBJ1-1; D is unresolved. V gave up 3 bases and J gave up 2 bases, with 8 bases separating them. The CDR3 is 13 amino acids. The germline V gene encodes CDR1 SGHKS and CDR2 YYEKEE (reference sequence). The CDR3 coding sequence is TGTGCCAGCAGCTCCACACCAAACACTGAAGCTTTCTTT. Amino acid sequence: CASSSTPNTEAFF.

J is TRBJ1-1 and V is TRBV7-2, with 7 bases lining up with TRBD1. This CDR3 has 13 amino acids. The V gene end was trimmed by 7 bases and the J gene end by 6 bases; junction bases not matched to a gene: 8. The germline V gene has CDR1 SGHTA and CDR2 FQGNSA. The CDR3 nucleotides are TGTGCCAGCACCCCAAACAGGGGCCCTGAAGCTTTCTTT. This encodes CASTPNRGPEAFF.

The CDR3 region is CASSDTGGRYNEQFF. The CDR3 DNA is TGCGCCAGCAGTGATACAGGGGGTCGCTACAATGAGCAGTTCTTC. The chain couples TRBV10-2 to TRBJ2-1; 8 bases agree with TRBD1. V shed 3 bases, J shed 3 bases, and the junction held 4 bases outside the gene matches. CDR1 WSHSY and CDR2 SAAADI come from the germline V gene. The CDR3 sequence is 15 residues long.